This T cell receptor (beta chain) was retrieved from a study of blood T cells in healthy people across ages. This clonotype was observed many times. Antigen unknown. The J segment lost 5 bases and the V segment lost 5 bases, leaving 4 bases of the junction unmatched. The CDR3 is 16 amino acids. Germline V CDR1 and CDR2: SGHNT, YENEEA. Study-wide findings and caveats: Donor CMV status, an unknown factor, possibly confounded changes in expanded clonotypes.

Through a sample-barcoded 5' primer and a J-beta primer mix, a second PCR was run for roughly 6 to 12 cycles. TCRdb fed the 5' RACE reads into MiXCR, producing one record per CDR3 protein. The table shows some 790,000 distinct CDR3 sequences, with more than 25% occurring only once. This chain connects TRBV11-3 to TRBJ2-1, with 15 positions matching TRBD2. Sequenced input: blood. This receptor was taken from a woman aged 80 or older in good health. The CDR3 DNA follows: TGTGCCAGCAGCATAGGGACTAGCGGGGGGAACAATGAGCAGTTCTTC. The encoded protein is CASSIGTSGGNNEQFF.